The 9 T cell receptor beta chains listed next were all sequenced from one sample in a study of CD8+ T cells in alopecia areata. RNA, once extracted, was reverse transcribed into cDNA for use as the sequencing template. The repertoire was sequenced with immunoSEQ multiplex PCR; TCRdb's copy has only in-frame clones and lacks some. The sample lists 170,000 or so clones, about 60% seen once, with over 9.5% in the top ten. As to treatment: oral pan-JAK inhibitor, 5-10 mg twice daily. Source: CD8+ T cells sorted from blood, taken at week 24, from a patient treated with tofacitinib. These receptor sequences come from a human donor with alopecia areata.

This clone was counted only a few times. Other DNA sequences of this sample code for an identical CDR3. This sequence joins TRBV13 and TRBJ1-5; no clear D gene. CDR3 length: 12 amino acids. V was trimmed by 0 bases and J by 5 bases, leaving 2 bases between them. Germline-derived CDR1 and CDR2 are PRHDT and FYEKMQ (reference sequence). The DNA of the CDR3 is TGTGCCAGCAGCTTAGGGGATCAGCCCCAGCATTTT. This encodes CASSLGDQPQHF.

The chain combines TRBV6-5 with TRBJ2-1; D not resolved. CDR3 length equals 11 residues. Trimming pared 7 bases from V and 8 bases from J, leaving 9 bases between. Germline lookup yields CDR1 MNHEY and CDR2 SVGAGI. DNA for the CDR3: TGTGCCAGCACTCGAGGAGATGAGCAGTTCTTC. Its translation is CASTRGDEQFF.

The V gene is TRBV2, the J gene TRBJ1-2; the D gene is possibly TRBD1 (5 bases). V was trimmed by 7 bases and J by 7 bases, leaving 19 bases between them. In germline, CDR1 is SNHLY, CDR2 FYNNEI. The CDR3 extends over 14 amino acids. CDR3 coding DNA: TGTGCCAGCATAGGACCTGGGGCAGCCAGTGGCTACACCTTC. Residues: CASIGPGAASGYTF.

The rearrangement uses TRBV25-1 and TRBJ2-4, with TRBD2 identical over 8 bases. The CDR3 is 16 amino acids. The V gene end was trimmed by 6 bases and the J gene end by 3 bases; junction bases not matched to a gene: 10. Germline loops: CDR1 MGHDK, CDR2 SYGVNS. The CDR3 region is CASSPLGGADKNIQYF. CDR3 coding DNA: TGTGCCAGCAGCCCCCTCGGGGGGGCTGACAAAAACATTCAGTACTTC.

This clone was seen a few times. The chain employs TRBV19 and TRBJ1-2; D ambiguous. The length of the CDR3 is 14 residues. The germline gives CDR1 LNHDA, CDR2 SQIVND (reference sequence). The V end lost 2 bases, the J end lost 3 bases, and 10 bases lay between the germline ends. The CDR3 bases are TGTGCCAGTAGTATATGGACTAGAGACTATGGCTACACCTTC. The encoded protein is CASSIWTRDYGYTF.

V gene TRBV13 combines with J gene TRBJ2-5; 8 bases map to TRBD2. Germline CDR1 is PRHDT and CDR2 is FYEKMQ (reference sequence). Trimming removed 5 bases from V and 2 bases from J; junction bases left unmatched: 4. CDR3 length equals 14 residues. The CDR3 spells CASSLQREQETQYF. The CDR3 bases are TGTGCCAGCAGCCTCCAGCGGGAGCAAGAGACCCAGTACTTC.

J is TRBJ2-5 and V is TRBV2; tentatively, D is TRBD2 (6 bases). V was cut by 6 bases and J by 4 bases, with 15 bases left in between. The CDR3 is 14 amino acids. Germline CDR1 and CDR2: SNHLY and FYNNEI. The CDR3 DNA reads as TGTGCCAGCAGCGCCACTAGCATCCGAGAGACCCAGTACTTC. Translated, it gives CASSATSIRETQYF.

The rearrangement links TRBV27 to TRBJ2-7, with TRBD1 as a possible D gene (5 bases). The CDR3 length is 16 residues. V was pared by 3 bases and J by 1 base, with 16 bases between. Germline V gene lookup returns CDR1 MNHEY and CDR2 SMNVEV (reference sequence). For the CDR3, the DNA is TGTGCCAGCAGTTTCCCAGCGACAGATCGATCCTACGAGCAGTACTTC. Protein sequence: CASSFPATDRSYEQYF.

The chain combines TRBV19 with TRBJ2-1; the D gene is possibly TRBD2 (6 bases). The CDR3 loop spans 11 amino acids. V was cut by 10 bases and J by 7 bases, with 11 bases left in between. The germline CDR1 and CDR2 sequences are LNHDA and SQIVND (reference sequence). The CDR3 loop is CATRGKNEQFF. CDR3 sequence (DNA): TGTGCCACCCGCGGGAAGAATGAGCAGTTCTTC.